This T cell receptor (beta chain) was sequenced during a study of cytomegalovirus exposure and HLA in healthy donors. A multiplex PCR was run with 60 Vbeta primers and 13 Jbeta primers. This table comes from immunoSEQ multiplex PCR, and its TCRdb copy is limited to in-frame clones, with some not included. The sample shows roughly 120,000 clones, about four fifths of them seen only once. CDR1 is MNHEY, CDR2 SMNVEV, per germline (reference sequence). J gave up 4 bases and V 5 bases, and 7 bases lay outside the gene matches. This CDR3 is 14 amino acids long. The chain carries TRBV27 and TRBJ1-2; the match to TRBD1 covers 7 bases. The receptor was derived from a human donor in good health. Material: PBMCs. CDR3 DNA sequence: TGTGCCAGCAGTAATCGACAGGGCGGCTATGGCTACACCTTC. The encoded protein is CASSNRQGGYGYTF.